Below, one TCR beta chain is given with its context. The antigen remains undetermined. The data are from a study of blood T cells in healthy people across ages. Whole-study findings and limits: PBMCs went unsorted, and a conclusive naive versus antigen-experienced comparison was therefore prevented. Aged donors had fewer naive CD4+ cells and lower diversity than long-lived donors.

The CDR3 has 15 residues. Germline V lookup: CDR1 MNHEY, CDR2 SVGAGI. V was cut by 8 bases and J by 2 bases, with 13 bases left in between. Then a second PCR, running roughly 7 to 11 cycles, was carried out with a sample-barcoded 5' primer and a J-beta primer mix. TCRdb analysed the 5' RACE reads with MiXCR anew, one entry per CDR3 protein. The sample records over 700,000 distinct CDR3 sequences, 53% being singletons. The rearrangement joins TRBV6-5 to TRBJ2-6, with D unresolved. This TCR came from a man of 80 years or more in good health. What was sequenced was blood. CDR3 nucleotide sequence: TGTGCCAGCTCAAGGCAGCCGACTGGGGCCAACGTCCTGACTTTC. Translating gives CASSRQPTGANVLTF.